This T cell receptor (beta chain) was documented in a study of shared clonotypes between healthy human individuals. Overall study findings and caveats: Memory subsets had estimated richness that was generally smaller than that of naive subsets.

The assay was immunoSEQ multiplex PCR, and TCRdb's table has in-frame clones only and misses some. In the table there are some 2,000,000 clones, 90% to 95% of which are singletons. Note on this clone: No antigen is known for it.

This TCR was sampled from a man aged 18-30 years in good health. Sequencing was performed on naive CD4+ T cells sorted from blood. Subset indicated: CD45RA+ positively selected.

DNA for the CDR3: TGTGCCATCAGTGAGTCCTGGACTAGCGGGAGGGAAAACATTCAGTACTTC. This codes for CAISESWTSGRENIQYF. V is TRBV10-3 and J is TRBJ2-4; 15 bases fit TRBD2. Trimming took 0 bases from V and 5 from J; bases not matched to a gene: 2. Germline values: CDR1 ENHRY, CDR2 SYGVKD. The CDR3 loop spans 17 amino acids.